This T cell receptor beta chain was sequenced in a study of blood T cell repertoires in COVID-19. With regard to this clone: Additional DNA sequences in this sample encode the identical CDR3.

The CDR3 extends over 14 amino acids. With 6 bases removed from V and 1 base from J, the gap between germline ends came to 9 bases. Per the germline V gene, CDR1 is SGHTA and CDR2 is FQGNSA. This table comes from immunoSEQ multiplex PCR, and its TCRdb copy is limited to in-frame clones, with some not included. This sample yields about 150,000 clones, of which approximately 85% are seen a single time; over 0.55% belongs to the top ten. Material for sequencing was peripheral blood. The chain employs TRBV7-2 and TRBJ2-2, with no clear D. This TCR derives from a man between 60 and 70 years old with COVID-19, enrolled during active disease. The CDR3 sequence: CASSSDKNTGELFF. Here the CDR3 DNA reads TGTGCCAGCAGTTCAGACAAGAACACCGGGGAGCTGTTTTTT.